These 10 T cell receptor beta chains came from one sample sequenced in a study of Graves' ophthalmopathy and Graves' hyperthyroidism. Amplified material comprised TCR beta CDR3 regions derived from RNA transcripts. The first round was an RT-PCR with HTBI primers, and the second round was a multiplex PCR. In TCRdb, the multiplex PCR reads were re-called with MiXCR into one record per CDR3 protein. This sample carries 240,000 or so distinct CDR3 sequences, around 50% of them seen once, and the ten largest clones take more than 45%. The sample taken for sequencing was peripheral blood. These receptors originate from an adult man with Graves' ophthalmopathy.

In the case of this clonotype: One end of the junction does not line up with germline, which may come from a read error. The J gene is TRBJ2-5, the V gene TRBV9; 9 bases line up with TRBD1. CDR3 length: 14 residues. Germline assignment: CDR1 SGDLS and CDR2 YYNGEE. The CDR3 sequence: CTSSVGTGLETQYF. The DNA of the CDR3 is TGTACCAGCAGCGTAGGGACAGGGCTAGAGACCCAGTACTTC.

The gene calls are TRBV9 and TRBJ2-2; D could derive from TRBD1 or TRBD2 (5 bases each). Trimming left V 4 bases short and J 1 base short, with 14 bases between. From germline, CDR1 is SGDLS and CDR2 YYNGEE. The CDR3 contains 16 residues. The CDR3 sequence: CASSPRGDLNTGELFF. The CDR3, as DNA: TGTGCCAGCAGCCCTAGAGGGGACCTGAACACCGGGGAGCTGTTTTTT.

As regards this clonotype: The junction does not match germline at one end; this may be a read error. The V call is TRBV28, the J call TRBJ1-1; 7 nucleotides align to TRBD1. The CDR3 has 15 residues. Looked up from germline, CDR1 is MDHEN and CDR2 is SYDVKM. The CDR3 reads CVSSSTGVMNTEAFF. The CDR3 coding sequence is TGTGTCAGCAGTTCCACAGGGGTTATGAACACTGAAGCTTTCTTT.

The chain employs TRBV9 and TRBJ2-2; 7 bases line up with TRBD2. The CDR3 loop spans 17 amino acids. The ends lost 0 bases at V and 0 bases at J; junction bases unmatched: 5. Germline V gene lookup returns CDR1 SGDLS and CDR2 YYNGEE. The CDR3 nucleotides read TGTGCCAGCAGCGTAGCTTGGGGGGGGTCGAACACCGGGGAGCTGTTTTTT. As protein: CASSVAWGGSNTGELFF.

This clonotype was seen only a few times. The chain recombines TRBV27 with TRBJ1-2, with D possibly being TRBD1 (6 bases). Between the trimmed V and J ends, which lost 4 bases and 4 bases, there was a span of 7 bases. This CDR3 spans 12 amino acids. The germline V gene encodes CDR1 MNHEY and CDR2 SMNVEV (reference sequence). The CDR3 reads CASSSTGYGYTF. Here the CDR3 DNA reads TGTGCCAGCAGTTCGACAGGCTATGGCTACACCTTC.

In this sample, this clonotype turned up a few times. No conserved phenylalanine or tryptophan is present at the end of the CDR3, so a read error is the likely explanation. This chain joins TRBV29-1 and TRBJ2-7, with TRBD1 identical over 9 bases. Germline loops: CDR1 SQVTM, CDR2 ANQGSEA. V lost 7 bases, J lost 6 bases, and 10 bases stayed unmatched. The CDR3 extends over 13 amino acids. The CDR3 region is CSAPGQGKGEQYL. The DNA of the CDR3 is TGCAGCGCTCCGGGACAGGGAAAAGGCGAGCAGTACCTC.

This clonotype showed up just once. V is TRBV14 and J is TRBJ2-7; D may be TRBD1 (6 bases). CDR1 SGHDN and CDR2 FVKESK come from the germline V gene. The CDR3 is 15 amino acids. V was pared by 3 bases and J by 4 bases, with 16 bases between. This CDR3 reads CASSHLGAKRYEQYF. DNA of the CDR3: TGTGCCAGCAGCCATTTGGGGGCTAAGAGGTACGAGCAGTACTTC.

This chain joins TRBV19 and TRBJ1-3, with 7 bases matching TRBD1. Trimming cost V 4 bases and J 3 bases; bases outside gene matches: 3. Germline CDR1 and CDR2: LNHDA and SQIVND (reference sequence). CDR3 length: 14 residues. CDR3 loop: CASSTTGLGNTIYF. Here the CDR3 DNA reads TGTGCCAGTAGTACGACAGGGCTTGGAAACACCATATATTTT.

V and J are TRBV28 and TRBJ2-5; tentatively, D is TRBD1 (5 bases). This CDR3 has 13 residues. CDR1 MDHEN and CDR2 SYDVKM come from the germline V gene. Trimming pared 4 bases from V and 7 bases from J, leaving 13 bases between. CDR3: CASSSRVLGTQYF. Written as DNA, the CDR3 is TGTGCCAGCAGTTCCAGGGTTTTGGGGACCCAGTACTTC.

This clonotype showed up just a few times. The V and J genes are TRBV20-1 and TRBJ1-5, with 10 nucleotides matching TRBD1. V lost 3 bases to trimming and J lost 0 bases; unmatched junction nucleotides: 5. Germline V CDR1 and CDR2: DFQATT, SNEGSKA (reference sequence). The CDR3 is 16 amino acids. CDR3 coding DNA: TGCAGTGCTAGGACAGGGGGCGGTTATAGCAATCAGCCCCAGCATTTT. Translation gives CSARTGGGYSNQPQHF.